The clone carrying this TCR beta chain has at least ten counts. Its antigen is currently unknown. Germline V gene data show CDR1 as SGHTA and CDR2 as FQGNSA. V dropped 3 bases and J dropped 3; count of bases not matched to a gene: 2. The CDR3 consists of 14 residues. Amplification of TCR alpha and beta CDR3 regions from RNA used iRepertoire nested multiplex PCR. For one-step reverse transcription and amplification, 100-400 ng of tissue mRNA or PBMC total RNA was used. TCRdb recomputed calls from the multiplex PCR reads with MiXCR, one row per CDR3 protein. The sample lists about 93,000 distinct CDR3 sequences; roughly 40% were seen once. This record comes from a study of glioma-infiltrating T cells. Regarding the study as a whole: Above-expected tissue-blood divergence occurred in all gliomas, most in low-grade ones. Tissue and blood shared very few CDR3 sequences.

The sequencing input was glioma tissue, nonneoplastic brain tissue, or PBMCs (not recorded which). This TCR was sampled from a human donor with low-grade glioma or glioblastoma, undergoing nonglioma brain surgery, or in good health (not recorded which). The chain links TRBV7-2 to TRBJ2-5; 9 positions agree with TRBD1. The CDR3 nucleotides read TGTGCCAGCAGCTTTTGGACAGGGGAAGAGACCCAGTACTTC. It specifies CASSFWTGEETQYF.